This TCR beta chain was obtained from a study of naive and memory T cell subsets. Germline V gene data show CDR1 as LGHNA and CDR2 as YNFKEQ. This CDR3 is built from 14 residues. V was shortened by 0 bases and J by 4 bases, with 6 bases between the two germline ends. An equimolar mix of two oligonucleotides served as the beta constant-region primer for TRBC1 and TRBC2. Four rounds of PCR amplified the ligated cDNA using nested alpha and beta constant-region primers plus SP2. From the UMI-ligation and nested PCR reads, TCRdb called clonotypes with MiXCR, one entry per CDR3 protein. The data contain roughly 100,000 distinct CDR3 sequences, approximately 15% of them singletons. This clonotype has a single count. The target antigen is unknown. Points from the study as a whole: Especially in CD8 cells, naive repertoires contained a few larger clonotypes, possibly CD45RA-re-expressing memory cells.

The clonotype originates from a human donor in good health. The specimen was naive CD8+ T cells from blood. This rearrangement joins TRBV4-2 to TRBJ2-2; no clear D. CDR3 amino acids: CASSQETPTGELFF. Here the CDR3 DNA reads TGTGCCAGCAGCCAAGAAACCCCCACCGGGGAGCTGTTTTTT.